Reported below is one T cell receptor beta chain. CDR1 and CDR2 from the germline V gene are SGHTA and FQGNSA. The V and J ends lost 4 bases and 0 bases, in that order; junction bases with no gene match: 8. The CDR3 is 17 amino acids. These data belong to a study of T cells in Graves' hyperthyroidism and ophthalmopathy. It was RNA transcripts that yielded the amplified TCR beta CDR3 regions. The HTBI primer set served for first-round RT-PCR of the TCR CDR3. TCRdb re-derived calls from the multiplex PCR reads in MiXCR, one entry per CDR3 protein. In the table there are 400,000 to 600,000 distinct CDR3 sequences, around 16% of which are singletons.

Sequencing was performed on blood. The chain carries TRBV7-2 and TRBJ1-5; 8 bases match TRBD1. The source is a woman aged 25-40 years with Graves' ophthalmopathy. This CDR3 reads CASSSRTGRYSNQPQHF. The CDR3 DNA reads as TGTGCCAGCAGCTCCAGGACAGGGCGATATAGCAATCAGCCCCAGCATTTT.